This TCR beta chain was identified in a study of vaccination effects on CD4 cells after COVID-19. Findings and caveats of the study: Whether induced by infection or by vaccine, clones showed marked clonal contraction late after vaccination. From healthy vaccinees, only 1 of 255 vaccine-induced clones also reacted to common cold coronaviruses.

Here immunoSEQ multiplex PCR was the method, and the copy in TCRdb shows in-frame clones only, minus some. The data show about 45,000 clones, around 81% seen once. CDR3 length equals 14 residues. The V end lost 0 bases, the J end lost 5 bases, and 11 bases lay between the germline ends. The V gene's germline CDR1 is SGHRS and CDR2 YFSETQ. Before sequencing, viral peptide pools were used by the ViraFEST assay to expand antigen-specific CD4+ T cells. Cultured cells yielded isolated CD4+ T cells after more than nine days. Vaccinees lacked prior SARS-CoV-2 infection and tested negative for nucleocapsid antibodies. The culture medium for approximately 1.9 million PBMC per well included approximately 10 IU/ml IL-2 and about 9.1 ug/ml peptides. Half-medium exchanges with IL-2 medium took place on days 3 and 7. In the case of this clone: Its antigen is unidentified.

This rearrangement joins TRBV5-1 to TRBJ2-5; possible D gene TRBD1, 6 bases. The origin of this receptor is a human donor who received a COVID-19 vaccine. Material: CD4+ T cells from PBMCs cultured with SARS-CoV-2 spike peptides, obtained before COVID-19 vaccination. The CDR3 DNA reads as TGCGCCAGCAGCTTGGGTCAGGGGATGGAGACCCAGTACTTC. This sequence encodes CASSLGQGMETQYF.